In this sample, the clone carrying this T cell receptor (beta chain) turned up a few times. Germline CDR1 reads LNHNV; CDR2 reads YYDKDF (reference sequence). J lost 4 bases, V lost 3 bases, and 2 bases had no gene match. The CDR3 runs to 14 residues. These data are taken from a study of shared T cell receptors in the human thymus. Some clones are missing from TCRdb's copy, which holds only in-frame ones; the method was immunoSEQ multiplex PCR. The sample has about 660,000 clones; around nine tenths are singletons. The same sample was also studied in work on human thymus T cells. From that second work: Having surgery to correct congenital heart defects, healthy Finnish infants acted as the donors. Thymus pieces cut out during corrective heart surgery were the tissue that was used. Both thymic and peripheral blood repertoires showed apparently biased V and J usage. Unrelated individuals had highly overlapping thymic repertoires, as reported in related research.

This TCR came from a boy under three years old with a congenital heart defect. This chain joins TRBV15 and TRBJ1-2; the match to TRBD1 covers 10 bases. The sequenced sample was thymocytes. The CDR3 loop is CATSRGQGFYGYTF. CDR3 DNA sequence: TGTGCCACCAGCAGGGGACAGGGGTTCTATGGCTACACCTTC.